These 32 T cell receptor beta chains originate from one sample sequenced in a study of blood T cell repertoires in COVID-19. The method was immunoSEQ multiplex PCR; TCRdb's version includes in-frame clones alone and lacks a portion of them. Of approximately 180,000 clones in the sample, approximately 84% are singletons; the top ten hold 1% to 1.5%. Sequences were obtained from PBMCs or T cells enriched from blood (not recorded which). The receptors shown here come from a human donor with acute COVID-19. The donor label of this sample is uncertain.

This clone was seen a few times. The chain employs TRBV4-1 and TRBJ1-3, with D unclear. CDR1 and CDR2 from the germline V gene are MGHRA and YSYEKL. V dropped 5 bases and J dropped 0 bases, with 14 bases sitting between them. The CDR3 spans 16 residues. CDR3 nucleotide sequence: TGCGCCAGCAGCGTCCAGGCCGCCGGCTCTGGAAACACCATATATTTT. Translating gives CASSVQAAGSGNTIYF.

The J gene is TRBJ1-1, the V gene TRBV10-3; 9 bases fit TRBD1. The CDR3 loop spans 13 amino acids. The V gene's germline CDR1 is ENHRY and CDR2 SYGVKD. The junction had 9 bases not matched to a gene; V was cut back by 11 bases and J by 5 bases. The CDR3 nucleotides read TGTGCCGGAAACAGGGGGCCGGGAACTGAAGCTTTCTTT. Translated, it gives CAGNRGPGTEAFF.

This chain uses TRBV6-4 with TRBJ1-2; 11 positions agree with TRBD1. This CDR3 comprises 17 residues. Germline V lookup: CDR1 MRHNA, CDR2 SNTAGT. Trimming at V came to 4 bases and at J to 2 bases, leaving 9 bases not matched to a gene. The CDR3 DNA sequence: TGTGCCAGCAGTGCCCCGGACAGGGGGCTCCGCAACTATGGCTACACCTTC. Its translation is CASSAPDRGLRNYGYTF.

This chain connects TRBV6-6 to TRBJ1-2, with 9 bases identical to TRBD1. This CDR3 region has 13 residues. After removal of 4 bases from V and 6 bases from J, the junction contained 3 bases not matched to a gene. CDR1 and CDR2 from the germline V gene are MNHNY and SVGAGI (reference sequence). This CDR3 is CASSWGQGDGYTF. CDR3 sequence (DNA): TGTGCCAGCAGTTGGGGACAGGGAGATGGCTACACCTTC.

Here the CDR3 DNA reads TGCGCCAGCAGCGGGGGACAGCCCAACGGGGAGACCCAGTACTTC. Translated, it gives CASSGGQPNGETQYF. V and J are TRBV5-1 and TRBJ2-5; 7 bases are a match to TRBD1. Germline V gene lookup returns CDR1 SGHRS and CDR2 YFSETQ. After removal of 4 bases from V and 5 bases from J, the junction contained 11 bases not matched to a gene. This CDR3 has 15 amino acids. Full variable domain (remainder filled in from reference TRBV5-1 and TRBJ2-5): KAGVTQTPRYLIKTRGQQVTLSCSPISGHRSVSWYQQTPGQGLQFLFEYFSETQRNKGNFPGRFSGRQFSNSRSEMNVSTLELGDSALYLCASSGGQPNGETQYFGPGTRLLVL.

CDR3 in DNA: TGTGCCTGGAGTATAGGACAGGGCACCTACGAGCAGTACTTC. Residues: CAWSIGQGTYEQYF. The chain employs TRBV30 and TRBJ2-7, with TRBD1 matching over 8 bases. Trimming removed 2 bases from V and 2 bases from J; junction bases left unmatched: 5. The CDR3 runs to 14 residues. CDR1 GTSNPN and CDR2 SVGIG come from the germline V gene (reference sequence).

V and J are TRBV9 and TRBJ1-2; D unclear. This CDR3 is 13 amino acids long. CDR1 SGDLS and CDR2 YYNGEE come from the germline V gene. The V and J ends lost 0 bases and 7 bases respectively, with 10 bases between them. In DNA form, the CDR3 reads TGTGCCAGCAGCGTAGAAATACGGGGTGGCTACACCTTC. Translating gives CASSVEIRGGYTF.

This sequence joins TRBV7-2 and TRBJ2-7; 8 nucleotides match TRBD2. Germline V gene sequence: CDR1 SGHTA, CDR2 FQGNSA. The trim removed 1 base at V and 2 bases at J, leaving 4 bases unmatched. The CDR3 spans 15 residues. The CDR3 here is CASSLVSAGAYEQYF. The CDR3 DNA reads as TGTGCCAGCAGCTTAGTGTCAGCGGGGGCCTACGAGCAGTACTTC.

The rearrangement uses TRBV27 and TRBJ2-3; D ambiguous. Germline V gene lookup returns CDR1 MNHEY and CDR2 SMNVEV (reference sequence). Trimming removed 4 bases at V and 1 base at J, with 6 bases between. There are 13 residues in the CDR3. The CDR3 DNA is TGTGCCAGCAGTTCCTACCGCACAGATACGCAGTATTTT. This encodes CASSSYRTDTQYF.

The genes are TRBV7-9 and TRBJ2-7; maybe TRBD1 (5 bases). Trimming cost V 5 bases and J 3 bases, with 20 bases left between them. The germline V gene encodes CDR1 SEHNR and CDR2 FQNEAQ (reference sequence). The CDR3 is 16 residues long. In nucleotides, the CDR3 is TGTGCCAGCAGCCTGCTTAAGGGGCAGGAATACTACGAGCAGTACTTC. This translates into CASSLLKGQEYYEQYF. The entire variable domain, with the rest obtained from reference TRBV7-9 and TRBJ2-7, is as follows: DTGVSQNPRHKITKRGQNVTFRCDPISEHNRLYWYRQTLGQGPEFLTYFQNEAQLEKSRLLSDRFSAERPKGSFSTLEIQRTEQGDSAMYLCASSLLKGQEYYEQYFGPGTRLTVT.

This rearrangement joins TRBV2 to TRBJ2-1; maybe TRBD1 (5 bases). Germline V lookup: CDR1 SNHLY, CDR2 FYNNEI. The CDR3 consists of 13 residues. Trimming shortened V by 7 bases and J by 6 bases, and 13 bases separated the two germline ends. The CDR3 DNA follows: TGTGCCAGCACCATTGACAGATCCAATGAGCAGTTCTTC. Protein: CASTIDRSNEQFF.

The genes are TRBV6-1 and TRBJ2-1, with D tentatively TRBD1 (8 bases). Germline V gives CDR1 MNHNS, CDR2 SASEGT. CDR3 length: 15 residues. The ends were cut back, 1 base at V and 8 bases at J, with 15 bases in the middle. The CDR3 sequence is CASSEEKTGGDEQFF. CDR3 DNA: TGTGCCAGCAGTGAAGAAAAAACAGGGGGGGATGAGCAGTTCTTC.

V and J are TRBV7-2 and TRBJ1-2; 8 bases fit TRBD1. The CDR3 length is 13 residues. The ends lost 5 bases at V and 5 bases at J; junction bases unmatched: 4. Looked up from germline, CDR1 is SGHTA and CDR2 is FQGNSA. Here the CDR3 reads CASSRDRNYGYTF. The CDR3 DNA reads TGTGCCAGCAGCCGGGACAGGAATTATGGCTACACCTTC.

The rearrangement uses TRBV7-3 and TRBJ2-5; 8 bases map to TRBD2. Germline trimming cut 5 bases from V and 5 bases from J; bases unmatched to any gene: 13. Germline V gene lookup returns CDR1 SGHTA and CDR2 FQGTGA. This CDR3 region has 16 residues. CDR3 coding DNA: TGTGCCAGCAGCCCCGGACTAGCAATGGCTAGGGAGACCCAGTACTTC. Its translation: CASSPGLAMARETQYF.

This chain connects TRBV14 to TRBJ2-3; perhaps TRBD1 as D (6 bases). V was cut by 6 bases and J by 1 base, with 11 bases left in between. This CDR3 is 14 amino acids long. Germline lookup yields CDR1 SGHDN and CDR2 FVKESK. The CDR3 sequence is CASSQTGGTDTQYF. CDR3 DNA sequence: TGTGCCAGCAGTCAGACAGGTGGCACAGATACGCAGTATTTT.

The chain employs TRBV5-4 and TRBJ2-2; 9 bases align to TRBD1. CDR1 is SGHNT, CDR2 YYREEE, per germline (reference sequence). After removal of 4 bases from V and 5 bases from J, the junction contained 6 bases not matched to a gene. CDR3 size: 15 residues. This CDR3 is CASSPGTGRTGELFF. The CDR3 DNA is TGTGCCAGCAGCCCGGGGACAGGGAGAACCGGGGAGCTGTTTTTT.

The CDR3 DNA reads as TGTGCCACCAGCAGTGATGGAGCGGGGGACCAAGAGACCCAGTACTTC. Its protein product is CATSSDGAGDQETQYF. J is TRBJ2-5 and V is TRBV15; 8 nucleotides line up with TRBD2. This CDR3 has 16 residues. J was trimmed by 0 bases and V by 3 bases; bases with no gene match: 6. The germline V gene has CDR1 LNHNV and CDR2 YYDKDF (reference sequence).

The chain uses TRBV5-4 and TRBJ2-7, with D possibly matching TRBD1 (6 bases). With 4 bases removed from V and 4 bases from J, the gap between germline ends came to 9 bases. The length of the CDR3 is 12 residues. From germline, CDR1 is SGHNT and CDR2 YYREEE (reference sequence). DNA for the CDR3: TGTGCCAGCAGCAGGGACACTTACGAGCAGTACTTC. It encodes CASSRDTYEQYF.

A single count supports this clone. The chain joins TRBV19 to TRBJ1-1; D is perhaps TRBD1 (6 bases). The V end lost 9 bases, the J end lost 1 base, and 15 bases lay between the germline ends. The CDR3 extends over 14 amino acids. CDR1 and CDR2 (germline): LNHDA, SQIVND (reference sequence). CDR3 bases: TGTGCCAGCTCGCCCCCGACAGGGAACACTGAAGCTTTCTTT. Protein: CASSPPTGNTEAFF.

The CDR3 protein is CASSTRTSGGYNEQFF. The CDR3 nucleotides are TGTGCCAGCAGTACCCGGACTAGCGGGGGCTACAATGAGCAGTTCTTC. V usage is TRBV28 and J usage is TRBJ2-1, with 13 bases aligning to TRBD2. From germline, CDR1 is MDHEN and CDR2 SYDVKM. The CDR3 extends over 16 amino acids. V dropped 5 bases and J dropped 3; count of bases not matched to a gene: 4.

The V call is TRBV5-8, the J call TRBJ1-1; 10 bases fit TRBD1. Germline values: CDR1 SGHTS, CDR2 YDEGEE. V gave up 7 bases and J gave up 11 bases; unmatched junction bases: 8. The CDR3 spans 12 residues. Written as DNA, the CDR3 is TGTGCCAGCGCTAGGGGACAGGGGTTCGCTTTCTTT. This encodes CASARGQGFAFF.

This clone was observed a single time. The chain links TRBV18 to TRBJ1-4; 9 positions match TRBD1. J lost 8 bases, V lost 4 bases, and 14 bases had no gene match. The CDR3 contains 17 residues. Germline V CDR1 and CDR2: KGHSH, LQKENI. As DNA, the CDR3 is TGTGCCAGCTCACTCTCCGGGACAGGGAAGAAGGGCGAAAAACTGTTTTTT. This codes for CASSLSGTGKKGEKLFF. The full variable domain, completed using reference TRBV18 and TRBJ1-4, is NAGVMQNPRHLVRRRGQEARLRCSPMKGHSHVYWYRQLPEEGLKFMVYLQKENIIDESGMPKERFSAEFPKEGPSILRIQQVVRGDSAAYFCASSLSGTGKKGEKLFFGSGTQLSVL.

This clone was seen once. This sequence joins TRBV27 and TRBJ1-1, with D tentatively TRBD1 (5 bases). The CDR3 is 15 residues long. Trimming pared 3 bases from V and 1 base from J, leaving 12 bases between. Germline values: CDR1 MNHEY, CDR2 SMNVEV (reference sequence). In DNA form, the CDR3 reads TGTGCCAGCAGTTTCCCCAGGGCGACGAACACTGAAGCTTTCTTT. Translation gives CASSFPRATNTEAFF.

The V call is TRBV5-4, the J call TRBJ1-1, with 9 nucleotides matching TRBD1. The germline V gene has CDR1 SGHNT and CDR2 YYREEE (reference sequence). Trimming at V came to 4 bases and at J to 0 bases, leaving 4 bases not matched to a gene. There are 15 residues in the CDR3. This chain's CDR3 is CASSGQGPMNTEAFF. The CDR3 DNA reads TGTGCCAGCAGCGGACAGGGGCCCATGAACACTGAAGCTTTCTTT. The whole variable domain, remainder taken from reference TRBV5-4 and TRBJ1-1, is ETGVTQSPTHLIKTRGQQVTLRCSSQSGHNTVSWYQQALGQGPQFIFQYYREEENGRGNFPPRFSGLQFPNYSSELNVNALELDDSALYLCASSGQGPMNTEAFFGQGTRLTVV.

On this clone: This sample also contains other DNA sequences that code for the same CDR3. V and J are TRBV7-2 and TRBJ2-3; the match to TRBD2 covers 8 bases. The CDR3 spans 14 residues. Germline assignment: CDR1 SGHTA and CDR2 FQGNSA. The junction had 2 bases not matched to a gene; V was cut back by 5 bases and J by 1 base. The CDR3 nucleotides read TGTGCCAGCAGCCTTAGCGGGGGCACAGATACGCAGTATTTT. The encoded protein is CASSLSGGTDTQYF.

In its sample, this clone was seen once. This chain connects TRBV5-1 to TRBJ2-7; 7 nucleotides agree with TRBD1. Germline CDR1 reads SGHRS; CDR2 reads YFSETQ. The CDR3 totals 14 residues. The J segment lost 4 bases and the V segment lost 4 bases, leaving 8 bases of the junction unmatched. CDR3 sequence reads: CASSMRTGFYEQYF. The CDR3 region has the DNA TGCGCCAGCAGCATGCGGACAGGCTTTTACGAGCAGTACTTC.

The chain recombines TRBV10-3 with TRBJ1-3, with a tentative D call TRBD1 (5 bases). The CDR3 runs 14 residues. Germline V CDR1 and CDR2: ENHRY, SYGVKD. Deletions cut 3 bases from V and 9 bases from J, with 15 bases between. CDR3 loop: CAISETGQRGTIYF. The CDR3, as DNA: TGTGCCATCAGTGAAACAGGTCAGAGAGGCACCATATATTTT.

This clone appeared a few times. The chain couples TRBV12-3 or TRBV12-4 to TRBJ1-2; possible D gene TRBD1, 5 bases. V was cut by 8 bases and J by 4 bases, with 11 bases left in between. This CDR3 comprises 12 residues. The CDR3 is CASFEQAYGYTF. CDR3 nucleotides: TGTGCCAGCTTTGAACAGGCCTATGGCTACACCTTC.

The chain uses TRBV2 and TRBJ1-1; D possibly corresponds to TRBD1 (6 bases). The germline V gene encodes CDR1 SNHLY and CDR2 FYNNEI. V was trimmed by 6 bases and J by 8 bases, leaving 16 bases between them. The CDR3 contains 13 residues. In nucleotides, the CDR3 is TGTGCCAGCAGGGATCCGGGACAAAGGGAAGCTTTCTTT. Translation: CASRDPGQREAFF.

V and J are TRBV7-3 and TRBJ2-4, with TRBD1 matching over 7 bases. Trimming removed 2 bases from V and 1 base from J; junction bases left unmatched: 14. The CDR3 loop spans 19 amino acids. CDR1 and CDR2 (germline): SGHTA, FQGTGA. The CDR3 nucleotides are TGTGCCAGCAGCTTAGCCGGATTGGGCAGGGGGAGCGCCAAAAACATTCAGTACTTC. It encodes CASSLAGLGRGSAKNIQYF.

The chain carries TRBV19 and TRBJ1-3; D gene uncertain. Germline CDR1 is LNHDA and CDR2 is SQIVND (reference sequence). Trimming took off 3 bases at V and 9 bases at J, with 9 bases between the two ends. This CDR3 comprises 12 residues. CDR3 loop: CASSIGLATIYF. CDR3 nucleotide sequence: TGTGCCAGTAGTATCGGACTAGCCACCATATATTTT.

The rearrangement joins TRBV29-1 to TRBJ2-7, with a weak D call TRBD1 (6 bases). Germline V gene lookup returns CDR1 SQVTM and CDR2 ANQGSEA. The germline V and J ends were trimmed by 2 bases and 0 bases, with 8 bases remaining between them. This CDR3 has 13 residues. The CDR3 loop reads CSVELDSSYEQYF. In DNA form, the CDR3 reads TGCAGCGTTGAACTGGACAGCTCCTACGAGCAGTACTTC.